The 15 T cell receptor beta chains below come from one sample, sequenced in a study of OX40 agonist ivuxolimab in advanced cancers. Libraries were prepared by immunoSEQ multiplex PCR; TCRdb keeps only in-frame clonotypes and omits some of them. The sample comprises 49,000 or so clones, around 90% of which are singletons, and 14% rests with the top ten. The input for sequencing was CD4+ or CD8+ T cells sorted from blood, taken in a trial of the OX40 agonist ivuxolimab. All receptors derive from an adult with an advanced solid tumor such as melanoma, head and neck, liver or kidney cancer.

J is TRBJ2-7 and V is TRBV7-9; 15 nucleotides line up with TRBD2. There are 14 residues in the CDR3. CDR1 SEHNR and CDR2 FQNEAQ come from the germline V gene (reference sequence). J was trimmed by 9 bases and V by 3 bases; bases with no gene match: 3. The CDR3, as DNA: TGTGCCAGCAGCTTTGGACTAGCGGGAGGGAGGCAGTACTTC. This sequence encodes CASSFGLAGGRQYF.

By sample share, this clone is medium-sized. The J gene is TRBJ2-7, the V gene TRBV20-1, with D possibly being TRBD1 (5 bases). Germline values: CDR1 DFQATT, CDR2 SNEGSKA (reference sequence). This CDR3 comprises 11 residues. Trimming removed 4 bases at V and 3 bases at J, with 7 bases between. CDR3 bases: TGCAGTGCTAAGGACAACTACGAGCAGTACTTC. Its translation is CSAKDNYEQYF.

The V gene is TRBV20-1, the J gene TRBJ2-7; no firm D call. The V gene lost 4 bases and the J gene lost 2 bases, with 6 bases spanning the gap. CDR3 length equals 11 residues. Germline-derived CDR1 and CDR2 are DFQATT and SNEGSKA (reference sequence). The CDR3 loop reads CSANIAYEQYF. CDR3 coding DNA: TGCAGTGCTAACATAGCCTACGAGCAGTACTTC.

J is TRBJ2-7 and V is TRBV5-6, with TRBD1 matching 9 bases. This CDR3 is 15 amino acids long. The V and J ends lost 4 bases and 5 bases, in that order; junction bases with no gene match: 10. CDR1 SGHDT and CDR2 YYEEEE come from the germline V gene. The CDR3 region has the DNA TGTGCCAGCAGCCGAAAGGACAGGGGTTCGGACGAGCAGTACTTC. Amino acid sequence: CASSRKDRGSDEQYF.

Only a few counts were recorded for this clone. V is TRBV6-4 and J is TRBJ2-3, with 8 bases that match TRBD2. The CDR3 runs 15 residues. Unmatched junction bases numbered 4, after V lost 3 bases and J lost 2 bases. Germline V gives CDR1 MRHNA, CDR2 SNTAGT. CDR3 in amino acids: CASSELAGSTDTQYF. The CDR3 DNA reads TGTGCCAGCAGTGAATTAGCGGGATCCACAGATACGCAGTATTTT.

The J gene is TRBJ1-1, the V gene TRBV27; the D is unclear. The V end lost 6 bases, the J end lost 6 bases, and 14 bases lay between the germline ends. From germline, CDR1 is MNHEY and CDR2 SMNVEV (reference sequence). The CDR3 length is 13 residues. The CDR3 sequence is CASRLRRVAEAFF. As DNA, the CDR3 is TGTGCCAGCAGACTACGGCGGGTGGCTGAAGCTTTCTTT.

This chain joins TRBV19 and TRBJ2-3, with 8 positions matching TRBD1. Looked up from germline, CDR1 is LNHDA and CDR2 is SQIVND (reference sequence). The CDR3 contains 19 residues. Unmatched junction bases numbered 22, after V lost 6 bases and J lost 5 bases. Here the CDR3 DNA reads TGTGCCAGTAGCAACGACAGGGGTATCGGGAGAGGGGGGCAAGATACGCAGTATTTT. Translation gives CASSNDRGIGRGGQDTQYF.

The CDR3: CASSLEVRYEQYF. CDR3 sequence (DNA): TGTGCCAGCAGCTTAGAGGTGCGGTACGAGCAGTACTTC. J is TRBJ2-7 and V is TRBV7-8; D not certain. CDR3 length: 13 amino acids. Germline CDR1 reads SGHVS; CDR2 reads FQNEAQ. V lost 1 base and J 4 bases, leaving 8 bases between the germline ends.

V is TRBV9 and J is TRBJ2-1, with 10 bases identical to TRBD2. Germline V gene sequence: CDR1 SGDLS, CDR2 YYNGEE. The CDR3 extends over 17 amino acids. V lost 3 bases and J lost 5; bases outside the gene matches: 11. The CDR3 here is CASSARPGTSVNNEQFF. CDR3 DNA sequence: TGTGCCAGCAGCGCGCGCCCCGGGACTAGCGTTAACAATGAGCAGTTCTTC.

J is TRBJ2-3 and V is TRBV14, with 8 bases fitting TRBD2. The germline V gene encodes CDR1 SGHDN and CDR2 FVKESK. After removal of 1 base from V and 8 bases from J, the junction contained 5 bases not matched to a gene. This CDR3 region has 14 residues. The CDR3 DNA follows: TGTGCCAGCAGCCAAGTGCGGGGGGCTGGTACGCAGTATTTT. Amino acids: CASSQVRGAGTQYF.

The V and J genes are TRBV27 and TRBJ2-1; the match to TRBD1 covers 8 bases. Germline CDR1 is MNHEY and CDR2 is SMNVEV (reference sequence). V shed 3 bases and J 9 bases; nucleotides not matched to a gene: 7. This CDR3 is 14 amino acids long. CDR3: CASSLGQGASEQFF. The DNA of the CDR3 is TGTGCCAGCAGTTTGGGGCAGGGGGCAAGTGAGCAGTTCTTC.

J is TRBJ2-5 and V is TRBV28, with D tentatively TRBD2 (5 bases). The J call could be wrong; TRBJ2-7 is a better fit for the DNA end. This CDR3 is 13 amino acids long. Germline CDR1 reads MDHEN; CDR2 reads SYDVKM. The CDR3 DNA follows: TGTGCCAGCAGCCTAGCCACAGCCTCCGAGCAGTACTTC. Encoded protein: CASSLATASEQYF.

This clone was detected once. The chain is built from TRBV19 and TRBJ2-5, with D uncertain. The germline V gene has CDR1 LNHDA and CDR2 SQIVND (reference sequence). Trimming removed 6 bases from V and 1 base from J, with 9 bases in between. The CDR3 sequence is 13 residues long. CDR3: CASRSEFQETQYF. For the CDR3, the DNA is TGTGCCAGTAGATCGGAGTTCCAAGAGACCCAGTACTTC.

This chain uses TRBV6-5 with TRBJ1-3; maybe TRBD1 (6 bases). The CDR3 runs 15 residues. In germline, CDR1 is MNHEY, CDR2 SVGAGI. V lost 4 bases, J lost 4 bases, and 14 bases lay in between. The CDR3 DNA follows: TGTGCCAGCAGTTCGAGGGGGAAGAACGGAAACACCATATATTTT. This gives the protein CASSSRGKNGNTIYF.

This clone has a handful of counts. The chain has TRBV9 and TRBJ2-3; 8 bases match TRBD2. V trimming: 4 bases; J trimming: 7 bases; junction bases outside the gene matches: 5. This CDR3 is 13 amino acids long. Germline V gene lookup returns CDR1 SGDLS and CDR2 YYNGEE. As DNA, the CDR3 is TGTGCCAGCAGCTCCACTAGCGGAAATACGCAGTATTTT. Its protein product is CASSSTSGNTQYF.